Described below is a single TCR beta chain sequence and its context. The data were obtained in a study of blood T cell repertoires in COVID-19. The CDR3 totals 15 residues. V lost 6 bases to trimming and J lost 3 bases, with 16 bases between them. Germline CDR1 and CDR2: MGHDK and SYGVNS. Using immunoSEQ multiplex PCR, the repertoire was profiled, and TCRdb retains in-frame clones only, with some absent. The sample yields 110,000 or so clones, around 87% seen once. Material: peripheral blood. This sequence originates from a human donor in a cohort sampled during active COVID-19. The chain uses TRBV25-1 and TRBJ2-3; a possible D gene is TRBD2 (7 bases). This CDR3 is CASSGVGGQTDTQYF. The DNA of the CDR3 is TGTGCCAGCAGCGGCGTGGGGGGGCAGACAGATACGCAGTATTTT.